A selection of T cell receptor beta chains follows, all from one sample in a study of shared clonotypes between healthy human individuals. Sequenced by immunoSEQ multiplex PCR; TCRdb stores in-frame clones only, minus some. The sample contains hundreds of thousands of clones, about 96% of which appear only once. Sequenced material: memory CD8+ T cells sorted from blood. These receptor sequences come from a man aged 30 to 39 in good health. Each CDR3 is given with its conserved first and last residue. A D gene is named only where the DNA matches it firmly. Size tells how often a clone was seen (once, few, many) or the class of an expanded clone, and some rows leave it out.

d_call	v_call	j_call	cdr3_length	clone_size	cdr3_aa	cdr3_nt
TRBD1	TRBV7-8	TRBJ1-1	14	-	CASSLPSGGTEAFF	TGTGCCAGCAGCTTACCGTCAGGGGGGACTGAAGCTTTCTTT
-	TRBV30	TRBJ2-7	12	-	CAWREESYEQYF	TGTGCCTGGAGAGAGGAGAGCTACGAGCAGTACTTC
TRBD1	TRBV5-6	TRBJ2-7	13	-	CASSLWDRYEQYF	TGTGCCAGCAGCTTGTGGGACAGATACGAGCAGTACTTC
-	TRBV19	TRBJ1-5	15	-	CASSSQALGDQPQHF	TGTGCCAGTAGTTCACAGGCCCTAGGGGATCAGCCCCAGCATTTT
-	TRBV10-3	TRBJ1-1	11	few	CAISENTEAFF	TGTGCCATCAGTGAGAACACTGAAGCTTTCTTT
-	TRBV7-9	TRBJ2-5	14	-	CASSFYLGEETQYF	TGTGCCAGCAGCTTCTATTTAGGGGAGGAGACCCAGTACTTC
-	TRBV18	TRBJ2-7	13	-	CASSQDSSYEQYF	TGTGCCAGCTCACAAGACAGCTCCTACGAGCAGTACTTC
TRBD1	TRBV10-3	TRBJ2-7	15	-	CAISDIGTGNDEQYF	TGTGCCATCAGTGATATTGGGACAGGGAACGACGAGCAGTACTTC
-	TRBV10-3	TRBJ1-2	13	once	CAIRVGRDYGYTF	TGTGCCATCAGGGTTGGCAGGGACTATGGCTACACCTTC
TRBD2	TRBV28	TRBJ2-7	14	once	CASSRLAASYEQYF	TGTGCCAGCTCTCGACTAGCGGCCTCCTACGAGCAGTACTTC
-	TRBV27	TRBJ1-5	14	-	CASSLAGFNQPQHF	TGTGCCAGCAGTTTAGCAGGGTTCAATCAGCCCCAGCATTTT
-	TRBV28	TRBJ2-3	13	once	CASSFLNTDTQYF	TGTGCCAGCAGTTTCCTCAACACAGATACGCAGTATTTT
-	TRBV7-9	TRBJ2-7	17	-	CASSLATFYGVSYEQYF	TGTGCCAGCAGCTTAGCCACATTTTATGGGGTATCCTACGAGCAGTACTTC
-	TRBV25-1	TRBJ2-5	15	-	CASSEYRGGEETQYF	TGTGCCAGCAGTGAATATAGGGGGGGGGAAGAGACCCAGTACTTC
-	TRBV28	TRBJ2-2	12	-	CASSSGSGELFF	TGTGCCAGCAGTTCCGGTTCCGGGGAGCTGTTTTTT
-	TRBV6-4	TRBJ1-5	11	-	CASSDAVPQHF	TGTGCCAGCAGTGACGCCGTGCCCCAGCATTTT
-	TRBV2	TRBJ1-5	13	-	CASALKSKEFQHF	TGTGCCAGCGCTCTCAAAAGCAAAGAGTTCCAGCATTTT
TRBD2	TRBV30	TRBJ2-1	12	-	CAWTPRAGVQFF	TGTGCCTGGACCCCAAGGGCGGGAGTGCAGTTCTTC
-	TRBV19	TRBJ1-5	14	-	CASSAQPGGGPQHF	TGTGCCAGTAGTGCACAGCCGGGGGGAGGGCCCCAGCATTTT
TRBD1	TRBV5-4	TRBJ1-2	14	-	CASSQRQGAHGYTF	TGTGCCAGCAGCCAACGGCAGGGGGCGCATGGCTACACCTTC
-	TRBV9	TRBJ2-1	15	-	CASSGRGSHYNEQFF	TGTGCCAGCAGCGGTCGCGGTAGCCACTACAATGAGCAGTTCTTC
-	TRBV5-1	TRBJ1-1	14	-	CASSPLSGNTEAFF	TGCGCCAGCAGCCCCCTGTCCGGGAACACTGAAGCTTTCTTT
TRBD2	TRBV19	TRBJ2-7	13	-	CASGSHQSYEQYF	TGTGCTAGCGGGAGTCATCAATCCTACGAGCAGTACTTC
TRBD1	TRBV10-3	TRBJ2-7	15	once	CATSGQGSWTYEQYF	TGTGCCACCTCGGGACAGGGGTCATGGACCTACGAGCAGTACTTC
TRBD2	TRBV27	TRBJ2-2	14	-	CASSGLENTGELFF	TGTGCCAGCTCCGGACTAGAAAACACCGGGGAGCTGTTTTTT
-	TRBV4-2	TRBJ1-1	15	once	CASSQDRDGNTEAFF	TGTGCCAGCAGCCAAGATAGGGACGGCAACACTGAAGCTTTCTTT
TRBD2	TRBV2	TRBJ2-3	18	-	CASSEARLAGGRIDTQYF	TGTGCCAGCAGTGAAGCGAGACTAGCGGGAGGGCGGATAGATACGCAGTATTTT
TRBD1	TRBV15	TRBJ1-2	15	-	CATSTIGGTGGGYTF	TGTGCCACCAGCACTATAGGGGGGACAGGGGGTGGCTACACCTTC
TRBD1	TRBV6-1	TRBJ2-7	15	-	CASSEMLGQGMEQYF	TGTGCCAGCAGTGAAATGTTGGGACAGGGTATGGAGCAGTACTTC
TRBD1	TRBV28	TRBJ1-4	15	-	CASRGGQGRHEKLFF	TGTGCCAGCAGGGGGGGACAGGGAAGACATGAAAAACTGTTTTTT
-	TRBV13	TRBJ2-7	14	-	CASSEGITVYEQYF	TGTGCCAGCAGTGAAGGGATCACAGTCTACGAGCAGTACTTC
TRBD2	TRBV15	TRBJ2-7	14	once	CATSPGTSGSEQYF	TGTGCCACCAGCCCGGGGACTAGCGGGAGCGAGCAGTACTTC
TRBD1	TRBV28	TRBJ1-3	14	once	CASSGDRSGNTIYF	TGTGCCAGCAGTGGGGACAGATCTGGAAACACCATATATTTT
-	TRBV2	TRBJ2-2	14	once	CASSEWRDTGELFF	TGTGCCAGCAGTGAGTGGCGAGACACCGGGGAGCTGTTTTTT
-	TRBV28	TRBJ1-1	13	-	CASSLGMNTEAFF	TGTGCCAGCAGTTTAGGGATGAACACTGAAGCTTTCTTT
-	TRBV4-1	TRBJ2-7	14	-	CASSQIAGQYEQYF	TGCGCCAGCAGCCAAATCGCGGGGCAATACGAGCAGTACTTC
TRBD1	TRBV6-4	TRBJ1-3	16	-	CASSDSTRGPGNTIYF	TGTGCCAGCAGTGACTCGACCAGGGGGCCTGGAAACACCATATATTTT
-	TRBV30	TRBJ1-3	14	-	CAWSVLSSGNTIYF	TGTGCCTGGAGTGTCCTCAGCTCTGGAAACACCATATATTTT
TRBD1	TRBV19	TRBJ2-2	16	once	CASSNDRGVKTGELFF	TGTGCCAGTAGTAACGACAGGGGAGTAAAGACCGGGGAGCTGTTTTTT
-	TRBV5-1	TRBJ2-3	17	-	CASSLRASGERLDTQYF	TGCGCCAGCAGCTTGAGGGCTTCGGGGGAAAGGTTAGATACGCAGTATTTT